One T cell receptor beta chain is described in this entry. Its target is not known. V was clipped by 6 bases and J by 5 bases, with 10 bases between them. CDR3 size: 12 residues. Germline CDR1 SEHNR, CDR2 FQNEAQ (reference sequence). Healthy donors had no documented immune events, such as infections, while sampled. Here immunoSEQ multiplex PCR was the method, and the copy in TCRdb shows in-frame clones only, minus some. The sample lists approximately 100,000 clones, roughly 89% occurring once. The data were obtained in a study of identifying expanded T cells in peripheral blood. Study-wide points: Clone count variance between roughly 2-week samples rose with total template count. Differentially abundant clones: roughly 1.2 between replicates, around 16 at around 15 days, around 20 at four.

The genes are TRBV7-9 and TRBJ1-1; the D gene is possibly TRBD1 (6 bases). Sequences were obtained from blood. This receptor was obtained from a person aged 18 to 75 in good health. The CDR3 here is CASRRGGTEAFF. CDR3 coding DNA: TGTGCCAGCAGAAGAGGGGGGACTGAAGCTTTCTTT.